Below, one T cell receptor (beta chain) is given with its context. The target antigen is unknown. These data are taken from a study of T cell repertoires in cytomegalovirus infection. About the study: HLA-B-restricted CMV epitopes that are well studied, plus recently identified HLA-C-restricted ones, were used by the study.

MiXCR was run by TCRdb on the reads, yielding one entry per CDR3 protein. This table has about 130,000 distinct CDR3 sequences, approximately 30% appearing once. The CDR3 is 14 residues long. The ends lost 1 base at V and 4 bases at J; junction bases unmatched: 4. Germline CDR1 reads SGHRS; CDR2 reads YFSETQ. The receptor was derived from a human donor in good health (CMV status not recorded). Some clones in this sample may be carry-over from other donors' samples. V gene TRBV5-1 combines with J gene TRBJ2-7; 8 bases align to TRBD1. Sample: CD8+ T cells from cultured PBMCs, taken from culture after CMV antigen stimulation. CDR3 in amino acids: CASSLQGAGYEQYF. CDR3 bases: TGCGCCAGCAGCTTGCAGGGGGCCGGGTACGAGCAGTACTTC. The full variable domain, in which reference TRBV5-1 and TRBJ2-7 provide the parts outside the CDR3, is KAGVTQTPRYLIKTRGQQVTLSCSPISGHRSVSWYQQTPGQGLQFLFEYFSETQRNKGNFPGRFSGRQFSNSRSEMNVSTLELGDSALYLCASSLQGAGYEQYFGPGTRLTVT.